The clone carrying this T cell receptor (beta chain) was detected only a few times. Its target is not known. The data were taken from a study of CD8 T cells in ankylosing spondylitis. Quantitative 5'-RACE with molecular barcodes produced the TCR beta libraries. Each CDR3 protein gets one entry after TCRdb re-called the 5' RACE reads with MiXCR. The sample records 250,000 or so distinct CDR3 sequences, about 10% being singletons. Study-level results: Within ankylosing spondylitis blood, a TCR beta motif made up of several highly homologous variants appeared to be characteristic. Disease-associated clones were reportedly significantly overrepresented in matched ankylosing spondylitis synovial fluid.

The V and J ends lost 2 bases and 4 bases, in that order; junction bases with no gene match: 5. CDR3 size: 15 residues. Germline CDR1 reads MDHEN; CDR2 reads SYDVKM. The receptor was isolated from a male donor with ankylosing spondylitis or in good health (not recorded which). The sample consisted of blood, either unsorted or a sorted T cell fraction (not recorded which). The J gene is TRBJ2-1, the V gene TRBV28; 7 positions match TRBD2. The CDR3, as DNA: TGTGCCAGCAGTTTAAGAACTAGCGCGTACAATGAGCAGTTCTTC. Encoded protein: CASSLRTSAYNEQFF. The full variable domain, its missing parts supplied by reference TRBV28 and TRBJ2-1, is DVKVTQSSRYLVKRTGEKVFLECVQDMDHENMFWYRQDPGLGLRLIYFSYDVKMKEKGDIPEGYSVSREKKERFSLILESASTNQTSMYLCASSLRTSAYNEQFFGPGTRLTVL.